This is a list of T cell receptor beta chains from one sample in a study of shared clonotypes between healthy human individuals. The protocol was immunoSEQ multiplex PCR, while the TCRdb copy is restricted to in-frame clones and leaves out a portion. The sample lists around 690,000 clones, 90% occurring once. Sequenced sample: memory CD8+ T cells from PBMCs. All receptors come from a man between 18 and 35 years old in good health. Some clones in this sample may be carry-over from other donors' samples. CDR3s include the opening cysteine and the closing phenylalanine or tryptophan. Fields, in order: V gene, J gene, D gene, clone size, CDR3 protein, CDR3 DNA. D genes are given only for firm matches. Rows give clone size only sometimes, using once, few, many, or a class for an expanded clone.

>TRBV28|TRBJ2-6|.|.
CASSFIYTGANVLTF
TGTGCCAGCAGTTTCATCTATACTGGGGCCAACGTCCTGACTTTC
>TRBV19|TRBJ2-1|TRBD1|.
CASSRVRDRPNEQFF
TGTGCCAGTAGTAGGGTCCGGGACAGACCCAATGAGCAGTTCTTC
>TRBV28|TRBJ2-4|.|.
CASSNRVILAKNIQYF
TGTGCCAGCAGTAACAGGGTAATTTTGGCCAAAAACATTCAGTACTTC
>TRBV13|TRBJ1-2|TRBD1|.
CASSLGDRANYGYTF
TGTGCCAGCAGCTTAGGCGACAGGGCTAACTATGGCTACACCTTC
>TRBV28|TRBJ2-7|.|once
CASSLQGWSYEQYF
TGTGCCAGCAGTCTACAGGGCTGGAGCTACGAGCAGTACTTC
>TRBV27|TRBJ2-1|TRBD1|.
CASSLGTASSYNEQFF
TGTGCCAGCAGTTTGGGGACAGCGAGCTCCTACAATGAGCAGTTCTTC
>TRBV5-4|TRBJ2-1|.|once
CASSLDLAYNEQFF
TGTGCCAGCAGCTTGGACCTAGCCTACAATGAGCAGTTCTTC
>TRBV27|TRBJ2-7|.|.
CASSFQKGYEQYF
TGTGCCAGCAGTTTTCAGAAGGGTTACGAGCAGTACTTC
>TRBV11-1|TRBJ1-1|TRBD1|.
CASSRKVRRDSEAFF
TGTGCCAGCAGCCGAAAGGTCCGCCGGGACAGTGAAGCTTTCTTT
>TRBV11-3|TRBJ2-1|.|once
CASSSRLTTIYNEQFF
TGTGCCAGCAGCTCCAGACTAACCACCATCTACAATGAGCAGTTCTTC
>TRBV6-5|TRBJ2-3|.|.
CASSYSGARSTDTQYF
TGTGCCAGCAGTTACTCGGGTGCGAGGAGCACAGATACGCAGTATTTT
>TRBV30|TRBJ1-3|TRBD1|.
CAWSRDRGFGNTIYF
TGTGCCTGGAGTAGGGACAGGGGCTTCGGAAACACCATATATTTT
>TRBV6-5|TRBJ2-7|TRBD2|.
CASSCGTRGYEQYF
TGTGCCAGCAGTTGCGGGACTAGAGGATACGAGCAGTACTTC
>TRBV2|TRBJ2-1|.|.
CASSDRAPYNEQFF
TGTGCCAGCAGTGACCGGGCGCCCTACAATGAGCAGTTCTTC
>TRBV19|TRBJ2-7|.|.
CASSERREVSGEQYF
TGTGCCAGTAGTGAAAGGCGGGAAGTTAGTGGCGAGCAGTACTTC
>TRBV7-8|TRBJ2-7|TRBD2|.
CASSLVASGMSSEQYF
TGTGCCAGCAGCTTAGTTGCCAGCGGGATGAGTTCCGAGCAGTACTTC
>TRBV7-2|TRBJ2-3|TRBD2|.
CASSFGTSEADTQYF
TGTGCCAGCAGCTTTGGGACTAGCGAGGCAGATACGCAGTATTTT
>TRBV9|TRBJ2-7|TRBD2|.
CASSETSSPYEQYF
TGTGCCAGCAGCGAGACTAGCTCCCCCTACGAGCAGTACTTC
>TRBV28|TRBJ2-7|.|.
CASSLLGAYEQYF
TGTGCCAGCAGTCTCCTAGGGGCTTACGAGCAGTACTTC
>TRBV21-1|TRBJ2-7|.|.
CASSKEASGSSYEQYF
TGTGCCAGCAGCAAAGAGGCTAGCGGGAGCTCCTACGAGCAGTACTTC
>TRBV5-8|TRBJ2-7|TRBD1|.
CASSLGDSTYEQYF
TGTGCCAGCAGCTTGGGGGACAGTACCTACGAGCAGTACTTC
>TRBV27|TRBJ2-2|.|.
CASSFGPLCGPRDEGSNAGELFF
TGTGCCAGCAGTTTTGGTCCACTTTGCGGGCCCAGAGATGAAGGTTCCAACGCCGGGGAGCTGTTTTTT
>TRBV9|TRBJ1-1|.|few
CASSPHAGRPDTEAFF
TGTGCCAGCAGCCCCCACGCGGGGCGTCCGGACACTGAAGCTTTCTTT
>TRBV10-3|TRBJ2-2|.|.
CAIGLSGTDTGELFF
TGTGCCATCGGGCTTAGCGGGACAGACACCGGGGAGCTGTTTTTT
>TRBV7-9|TRBJ2-7|TRBD1|.
CASSPRQGAWNEQYF
TGTGCCAGCAGCCCTAGACAGGGGGCTTGGAACGAGCAGTACTTC
>TRBV6-5|TRBJ2-7|.|.
CASSYAGGNYEQYF
TGTGCCAGCAGTTACGCTGGGGGAAACTACGAGCAGTACTTC
>TRBV27|TRBJ1-5|TRBD1|.
CASSPTGAGQPQHF
TGTGCCAGCAGTCCTACAGGGGCGGGACAGCCCCAGCATTTT
>TRBV6-5|TRBJ2-2|.|.
CASTFRGLYTGELFF
TGTGCCAGCACTTTCAGGGGACTATACACCGGGGAGCTGTTTTTT
>TRBV10-3|TRBJ2-1|TRBD1|.
CAISNLPRAPGQAGNEQFF
TGTGCCATCAGTAACCTTCCCCGCGCCCCGGGACAGGCCGGGAATGAGCAGTTCTTC
>TRBV10-3|TRBJ2-7|TRBD1|.
CASTDGGTGDTVNYEQYF
TGTGCCTCTACTGATGGGGGGACAGGTGACACTGTAAACTACGAGCAGTACTTC
>TRBV11-2|TRBJ2-7|.|.
CASSSRDALSSYEQYF
TGTGCCAGCAGCTCCCGGGACGCCCTCAGCTCCTACGAGCAGTACTTC
>TRBV27|TRBJ2-1|.|.
CASSTPTETNEQFF
TGTGCCAGCAGTACCCCGACAGAAACCAATGAGCAGTTCTTC
>TRBV4-3|TRBJ2-3|TRBD2|.
CASSRLSGRVTDTQYF
TGCGCCAGCAGCCGCCTGTCTGGGAGGGTCACAGATACGCAGTATTTT
>TRBV27|TRBJ2-2|.|once
CASSPLNTGELFF
TGTGCCAGCAGTCCCCTTAACACCGGGGAGCTGTTTTTT
>TRBV4-2|TRBJ2-2|TRBD2|.
CASSHSAEDPEGPSGYTGELFF
TGTGCCAGCAGCCACTCCGCCGAGGACCCGGAGGGGCCTAGCGGTTACACCGGGGAGCTGTTTTTT
>TRBV7-9|TRBJ2-7|TRBD1|.
CASSQGDRAYEQYF
TGTGCCAGCAGCCAAGGCGACAGGGCCTACGAGCAGTACTTC
>TRBV6-5|TRBJ2-7|.|.
CASSYSSGPRTYEQYF
TGTGCCAGCAGTTACTCCTCAGGGCCCCGAACTTACGAGCAGTACTTC
>TRBV29-1|TRBJ2-7|.|.
CSVEAGIDEQYF
TGCAGCGTTGAAGCGGGGATCGACGAGCAGTACTTC
>TRBV2|TRBJ2-7|.|.
CASRWERPYEQYF
TGTGCCAGCAGGTGGGAGCGTCCATACGAGCAGTACTTC
>TRBV19|TRBJ2-1|TRBD2|.
CASSIDLELAGPASGNEQFF
TGTGCCAGTAGTATAGATCTCGAACTAGCGGGACCCGCCTCTGGCAATGAGCAGTTCTTC
>TRBV5-4|TRBJ2-3|TRBD2|once
CASSETGTSGESQYF
TGTGCCAGCAGCGAGACCGGGACTAGCGGGGAGTCCCAGTATTTT
>TRBV7-9|TRBJ1-6|.|once
CASSLGGRSPLHF
TGTGCCAGCAGCTTGGGGGGCAGATCACCCCTCCACTTT
>TRBV27|TRBJ2-2|.|.
CASKAGGELFF
TGTGCCAGCAAGGCGGGCGGGGAGCTGTTTTTT
>TRBV2|TRBJ2-7|.|once
CASSSGAYEQYF
TGTGCCAGCAGTTCGGGTGCCTACGAGCAGTACTTC
>TRBV29-1|TRBJ2-7|TRBD1|.
CSVYTGGGEQYF
TGCAGCGTTTACACAGGGGGCGGCGAGCAGTACTTC
>TRBV9|TRBJ2-7|.|.
CASSLWGGNYEQYF
TGTGCCAGCAGCCTTTGGGGGGGCAACTACGAGCAGTACTTC
>TRBV28|TRBJ1-5|.|.
CASSLWGYSNQPQHF
TGTGCCAGCAGTTTATGGGGGTATAGCAATCAGCCCCAGCATTTT
>TRBV9|TRBJ2-7|TRBD2|few
CASSVSSGGFYEQYF
TGTGCCAGCAGCGTATCTAGCGGGGGGTTCTACGAGCAGTACTTC
>TRBV6-5|TRBJ1-2|TRBD1|.
CASSQDRVGGYTF
TGTGCCAGCAGTCAGGACAGGGTAGGAGGCTACACCTTC
>TRBV19|TRBJ2-1|TRBD2|.
CASKLAGVPNEQFF
TGTGCCAGCAAACTAGCGGGAGTCCCCAATGAGCAGTTCTTC
>TRBV5-4|TRBJ1-2|.|.
CASISQGSYGYTF
TGTGCCAGCATCTCACAGGGTAGCTATGGCTACACCTTC
>TRBV27|TRBJ2-3|.|.
CASSLFPATDTQYF
TGTGCCAGCAGTTTATTCCCGGCCACAGATACGCAGTATTTT
>TRBV6-6|TRBJ1-2|.|.
CASSTSRTESGYGYTF
TGTGCCAGCAGTACATCCCGGACGGAAAGTGGCTATGGCTACACCTTC
>TRBV7-9|TRBJ2-3|TRBD2|.
CASSGDYQDTQYF
TGTGCCAGCAGCGGGGACTATCAGGATACGCAGTATTTT
>TRBV18|TRBJ2-7|.|.
CASSPMSGGYEQYF
TGTGCCAGCTCACCGATGAGTGGAGGATACGAGCAGTACTTC
>TRBV18|TRBJ2-3|.|.
CASSLTSTDTQYF
TGTGCCAGCTCACTAACTAGCACAGATACGCAGTATTTT
>TRBV25-1|TRBJ2-7|TRBD1|.
CASSGQDRGYEQYF
TGTGCCAGCAGTGGACAGGACAGGGGCTACGAGCAGTACTTC
>TRBV2|TRBJ1-2|.|.
CATAGPYGYTF
TGTGCCACTGCAGGTCCATATGGCTACACCTTC
>TRBV29-1|TRBJ2-7|.|.
CSVLGGQVAPYEQYF
TGCAGCGTGCTAGGAGGGCAGGTAGCCCCCTACGAGCAGTACTTC
>TRBV4-1|TRBJ2-3|TRBD1|.
CASSQLQGGAPDTQYF
TGCGCCAGCAGCCAGTTACAGGGGGGCGCACCAGATACGCAGTATTTT